This is a list of T cell receptor beta chains from one sample in a study of CXCR3-negative and CXCR3-positive naive CD8 T cells. For each CDR3 protein, TCRdb gives one entry from its re-call of the 5' RACE reads, without DNA. This sample's table has under 150,000 distinct CDR3 sequences. The material sequenced was naive CXCR3+ CD8+ T cells from blood. The receptors were sampled from a human donor in good health. Some clones in this sample may be carry-over from other donors' samples. The CDR3 runs from the conserved cysteine through the conserved F or W. The order of the fields is J gene, V gene, CDR3 protein.

TRBJ1-2,TRBV2,CASSEAGLTGNYGYTF
TRBJ2-7,TRBV28,CASSFGRSYEQYF
TRBJ2-1,TRBV27,CASSPNLDEQFF
TRBJ2-6,TRBV5-1,CASSSPGLTSGANVLTF
TRBJ1-1,TRBV20-1,CSARDLGGGNTEAFF
TRBJ2-2,TRBV7-6,CASSLAATVANTGELFF
TRBJ2-7,TRBV5-6,CASSFGGGSYEQYF
TRBJ1-1,TRBV19,CASSILGNTEAFF
TRBJ2-7,TRBV29-1,CSVEWGSESYEQYF
TRBJ2-1,TRBV12-3/TRBV12-4,CASSFDGFYNEQFF
TRBJ2-4,TRBV29-1,CSVEDSRDSKKNIQYF
TRBJ2-1,TRBV12-3/TRBV12-4,CASSLGTLDRPYNEQFF
TRBJ1-2,TRBV29-1,CSVVGQGVVGYTF
TRBJ2-2,TRBV28,CASSLSLDPVTNTGELFF
TRBJ1-1,TRBV20-1,CSAKAQGASTEAFF
TRBJ2-3,TRBV29-1,CSVDNLTDTQYF
TRBJ1-1,TRBV5-6,CASSFRVPTEAFF
TRBJ2-7,TRBV28,CASSYREEQYF
TRBJ1-2,TRBV5-1,CASSLVPPANYGYTF
TRBJ2-5,TRBV7-9,CASSLAQEETQYF
TRBJ2-1,TRBV10-2,CASSEFRYNEQFF
TRBJ2-7,TRBV9,CASSVAASGRYEQYF
TRBJ2-1,TRBV19,CASSYGGRALNEQFF
TRBJ2-1,TRBV7-9,CASSWESGTADNEQFF
TRBJ1-2,TRBV7-9,CASSPGTETGGYTF
TRBJ1-6,TRBV28,CASSLRGPGRNSPLHF
TRBJ2-4,TRBV13,CASSPRPTSADIQYF
TRBJ1-1,TRBV20-1,CSARDQATAGTEAFF
TRBJ2-5,TRBV5-1,CASSFRDRQETQYF
TRBJ1-2,TRBV6-1,CATRGRADNYGYTF
TRBJ2-1,TRBV29-1,CSVELAVSYNEQFF
TRBJ2-7,TRBV28,CASKYPRGANEQYF
TRBJ2-2,TRBV7-6,CASSPLYLRGGTGELFF
TRBJ2-7,TRBV5-1,CASSPGPIPIEQYF
TRBJ2-1,TRBV23-1,CASRLRGDSSYNEQFF
TRBJ2-7,TRBV28,CATHDSLYEQYF
TRBJ2-1,TRBV10-3,CAISPSGGDNEQFF
TRBJ2-1,TRBV7-3,CASSWTSGNNEQFF
TRBJ2-7,TRBV9,CASSHTGAAKEQYF
TRBJ2-1,TRBV29-1,CSGGIGPFSYNEQFF
TRBJ2-7,TRBV27,CASSPLPRRFSTYEQYF
TRBJ1-3,TRBV28,CASTLSWGGLRGNTIYF
TRBJ2-1,TRBV11-2,CASRLAGVYEQFF
TRBJ2-2,TRBV7-9,CASSFTGLRGTGELFF
TRBJ2-1,TRBV9,CASSVVVAGAYNEQFF
TRBJ2-1,TRBV6-2/TRBV6-3,CASRTRGVNGQFF